Reported below is one T cell receptor (beta chain). This clone was found once. Its antigen is unknown. Base-call qualities are not available, and no considerably larger clone is one nucleotide away. The sample originates from a study of cytomegalovirus exposure and HLA in healthy donors (dated by TCRdb to 2017 to 2019). About the study as a whole: According to a later analysis, one platform produced both the 120 validation repertoires and the 550 to 800 repertoires of the first cohort. The study aimed to test whether cataloging public T cell receptors could reveal signatures of past pathogen exposure. Along with the approximately 650-subject first cohort, a separate validation cohort of 120 different subjects was used. High-throughput TCR immunosequencing, statistical association of individual TCRs with disease status, and machine learning were combined to predict cytomegalovirus infection status. Beyond this particular receptor, the publication reports: All 120 or so repertoires were used to score co-occurrence in the validation cohort in a later analysis, because that analysis had no HLA typing for the cohort. Most TCR sequences were seen in very few donors, while some public TCRs were found in many individuals. In both the original and validation cohorts, the classifier was reported to diagnose cytomegalovirus status with high specificity and sensitivity. It was suggested by the authors that the approach could potentially be generalized to other disease states and immunological phenotypes. Of the cluster scores, roughly 93% were above 0 in a later analysis, which found that TCRs clustered in the first cohort also tended to co-occur in the approximately 110 validation repertoires. A few of the identified cytomegalovirus-associated TCR beta chains were confirmed in vitro to be specific for cytomegalovirus antigens. The study gave a list of about 160 TCR beta chains associated with cytomegalovirus.

Libraries were made using the immunoSEQ multiplex PCR assay. As for the authors' bioinformatics: A statistical classification framework was built for diagnosing cytomegalovirus status from the catalog of TCR beta chain sequences. The table comes from immuneACCESS by way of TCRdb, which keeps in-frame sequences with V and J called. Part of the clones is missing from these tables; in studies checked, under half for an unresolved V gene and the rest for unknown reasons. That table supplies the V and J calls and clone size; D and trimming were determined from the DNA. The sample yields approximately 80,000 clones; under 95% were counted once. The top ten clonotypes cover 3.6% of the sample. The donors were included in the validation cohort of 120 subjects, a group kept apart from the approximately 700-subject first cohort. Sequenced input: PBMCs. The receptor was derived from a woman aged 25 to 39 in good health and CMV-seronegative.

CDR3 region: CASSFGLAGVSGELFF. The nucleotide sequence reads as follows: TGTGCCAGCAGTTTCGGACTAGCGGGGGTTAGCGGGGAGCTGTTTTTT. The chain joins TRBV28 to TRBJ2-2; TRBD2 matches 13 bases in the middle. From the germline V gene, CDR1 is MDHEN and CDR2 is SYDVKM. Including cysteine and phenylalanine, the CDR3 has 16 amino acids. Only CDR3 DNA remains: 48 bases, in frame from the first base. The V end gives up 3 bases and the J end 7 bases, leaving 5 bases in the junction not matched to a gene.